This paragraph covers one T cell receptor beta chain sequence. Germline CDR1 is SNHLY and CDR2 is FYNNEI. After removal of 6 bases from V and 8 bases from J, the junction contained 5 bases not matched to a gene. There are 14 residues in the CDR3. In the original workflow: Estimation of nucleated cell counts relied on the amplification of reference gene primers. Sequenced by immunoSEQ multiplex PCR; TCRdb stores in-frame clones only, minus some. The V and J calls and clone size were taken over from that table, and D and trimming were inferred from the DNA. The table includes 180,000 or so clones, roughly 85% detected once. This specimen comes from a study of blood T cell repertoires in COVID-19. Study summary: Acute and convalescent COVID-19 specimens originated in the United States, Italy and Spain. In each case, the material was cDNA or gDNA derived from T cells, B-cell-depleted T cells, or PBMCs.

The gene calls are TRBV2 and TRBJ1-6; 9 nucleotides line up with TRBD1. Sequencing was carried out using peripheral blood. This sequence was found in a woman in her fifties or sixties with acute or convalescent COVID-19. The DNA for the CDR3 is TGTGCCAGCAGCGGGACAGGGACGGATTCACCCCTCCACTTT. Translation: CASSGTGTDSPLHF. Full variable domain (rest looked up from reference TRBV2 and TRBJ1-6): EPEVTQTPSHQVTQMGQEVILRCVPISNHLYFYWYRQILGQKVEFLVSFYNNEISEKSEIFDDQFSVERPDGSNFTLKIRSTKLEDSAMYFCASSGTGTDSPLHFGNGTRLTVT.